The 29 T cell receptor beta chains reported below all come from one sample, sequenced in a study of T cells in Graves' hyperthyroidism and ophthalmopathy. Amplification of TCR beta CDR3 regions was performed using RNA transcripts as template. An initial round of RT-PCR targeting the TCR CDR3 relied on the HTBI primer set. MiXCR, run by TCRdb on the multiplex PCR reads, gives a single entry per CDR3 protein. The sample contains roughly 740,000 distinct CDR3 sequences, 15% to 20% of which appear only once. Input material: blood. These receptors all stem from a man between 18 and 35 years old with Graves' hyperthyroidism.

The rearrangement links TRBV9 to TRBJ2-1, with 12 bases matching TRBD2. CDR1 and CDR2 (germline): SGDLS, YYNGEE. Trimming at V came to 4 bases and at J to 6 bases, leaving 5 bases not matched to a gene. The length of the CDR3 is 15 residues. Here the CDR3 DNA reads TGTGCCAGCAGCCCTAGCGGGAGGGCCGTCAATGAGCAGTTCTTC. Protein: CASSPSGRAVNEQFF.

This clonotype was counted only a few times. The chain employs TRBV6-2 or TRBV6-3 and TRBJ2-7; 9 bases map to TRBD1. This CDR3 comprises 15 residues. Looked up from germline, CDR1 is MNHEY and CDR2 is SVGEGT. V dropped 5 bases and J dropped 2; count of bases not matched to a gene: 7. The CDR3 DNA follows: TGTGCCAGCAGTCTGGGACAGGGACCAACCTACGAGCAGTACTTC. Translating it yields CASSLGQGPTYEQYF.

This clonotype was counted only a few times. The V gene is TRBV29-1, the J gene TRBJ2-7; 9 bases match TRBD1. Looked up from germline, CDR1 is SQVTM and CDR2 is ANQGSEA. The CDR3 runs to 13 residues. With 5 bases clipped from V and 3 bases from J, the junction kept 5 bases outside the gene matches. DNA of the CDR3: TGCAGCGTTCCCGGGACAGGGCTCTACGAGCAGTACTTC. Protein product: CSVPGTGLYEQYF.

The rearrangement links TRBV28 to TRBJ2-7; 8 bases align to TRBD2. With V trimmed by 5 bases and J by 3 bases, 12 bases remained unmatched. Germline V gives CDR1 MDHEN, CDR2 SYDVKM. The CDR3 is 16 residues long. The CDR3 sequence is CASSPGGASASYEQYF. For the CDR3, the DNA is TGTGCCAGCAGTCCCGGGGGGGCTAGCGCAAGCTACGAGCAGTACTTC.

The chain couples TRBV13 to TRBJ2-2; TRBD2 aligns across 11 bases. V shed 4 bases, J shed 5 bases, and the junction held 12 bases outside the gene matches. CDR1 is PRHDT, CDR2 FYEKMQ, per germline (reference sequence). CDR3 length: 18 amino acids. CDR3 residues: CASSSGTSGAMGTGELFF. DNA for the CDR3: TGTGCCAGCAGCTCCGGGACTAGCGGAGCCATGGGAACCGGGGAGCTGTTTTTT.

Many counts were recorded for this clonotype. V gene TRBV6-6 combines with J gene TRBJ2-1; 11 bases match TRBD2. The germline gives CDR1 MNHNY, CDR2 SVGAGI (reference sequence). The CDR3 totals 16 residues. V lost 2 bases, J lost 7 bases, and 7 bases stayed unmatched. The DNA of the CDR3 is TGTGCCAGCAGTTACCGTTGGGCTAGCGGGAGGAATGAGCAGTTCTTC. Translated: CASSYRWASGRNEQFF.

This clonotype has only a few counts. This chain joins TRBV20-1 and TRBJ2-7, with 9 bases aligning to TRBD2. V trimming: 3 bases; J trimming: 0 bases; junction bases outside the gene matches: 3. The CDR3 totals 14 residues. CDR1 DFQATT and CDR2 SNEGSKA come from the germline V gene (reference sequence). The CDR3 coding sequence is TGCAGTGCTAGTCATAGCGGGAGCTCCTACGAGCAGTACTTC. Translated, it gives CSASHSGSSYEQYF.

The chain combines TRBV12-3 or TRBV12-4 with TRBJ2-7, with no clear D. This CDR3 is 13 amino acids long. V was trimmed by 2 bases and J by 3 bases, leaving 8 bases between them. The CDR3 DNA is TGTGCCAGCAGTTTACTAGAGTTCTACGAGCAGTACTTC. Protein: CASSLLEFYEQYF.

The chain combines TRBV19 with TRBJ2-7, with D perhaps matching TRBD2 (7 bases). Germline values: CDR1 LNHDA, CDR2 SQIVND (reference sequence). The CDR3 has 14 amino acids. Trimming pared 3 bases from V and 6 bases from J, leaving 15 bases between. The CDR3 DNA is TGTGCCAGTAGTATGACGGGGGGCCGGGGCGAGCAGTACTTC. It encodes CASSMTGGRGEQYF.

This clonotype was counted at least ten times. The CDR3 coding sequence is TGTGCCAGCAGCCTAAATACGGGCGAGCAGTACTTC. The encoded protein is CASSLNTGEQYF. The V and J genes are TRBV28 and TRBJ2-7; no clear D. The CDR3 covers 12 residues. Trimming stripped 6 bases from V and 6 bases from J, with 12 bases between. Germline values: CDR1 MDHEN, CDR2 SYDVKM. The complete variable domain, with remaining parts taken from reference TRBV28 and TRBJ2-7, reads DVKVTQSSRYLVKRTGEKVFLECVQDMDHENMFWYRQDPGLGLRLIYFSYDVKMKEKGDIPEGYSVSREKKERFSLILESASTNQTSMYLCASSLNTGEQYFGPGTRLTVT.

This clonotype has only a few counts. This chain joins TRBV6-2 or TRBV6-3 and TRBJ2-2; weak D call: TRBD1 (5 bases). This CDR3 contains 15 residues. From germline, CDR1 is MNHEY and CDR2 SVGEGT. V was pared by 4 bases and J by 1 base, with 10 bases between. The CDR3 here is CASSLYTGNTGELFF. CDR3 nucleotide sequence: TGTGCCAGCAGTTTATATACAGGGAACACCGGGGAGCTGTTTTTT.

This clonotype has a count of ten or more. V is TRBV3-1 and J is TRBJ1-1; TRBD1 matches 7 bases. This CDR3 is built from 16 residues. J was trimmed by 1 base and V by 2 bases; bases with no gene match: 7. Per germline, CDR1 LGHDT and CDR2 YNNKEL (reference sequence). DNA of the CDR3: TGTGCCAGCAGCCAATTCATGACAGGGTCGAACACTGAAGCTTTCTTT. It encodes CASSQFMTGSNTEAFF.

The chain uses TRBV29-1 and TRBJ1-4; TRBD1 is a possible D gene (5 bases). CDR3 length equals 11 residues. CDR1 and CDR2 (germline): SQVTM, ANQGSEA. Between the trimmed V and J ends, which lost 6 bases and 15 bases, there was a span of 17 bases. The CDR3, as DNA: TGCAGCGTGCGGGCAGGGCTTGGTTTGTTTTTT. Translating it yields CSVRAGLGLFF. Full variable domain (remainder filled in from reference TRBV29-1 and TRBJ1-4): SAVISQKPSRDICQRGTSLTIQCQVDSQVTMMFWYRQQPGQSLTLIATANQGSEATYESGFVIDKFPISRPNLTFSTLTVSNMSPEDSSIYLCSVRAGLGLFFGSGTQLSVL.

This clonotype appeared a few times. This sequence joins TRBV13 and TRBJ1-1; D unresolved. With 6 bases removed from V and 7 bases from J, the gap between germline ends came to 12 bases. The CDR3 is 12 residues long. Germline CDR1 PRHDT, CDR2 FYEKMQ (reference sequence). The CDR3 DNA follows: TGTGCCAGCAGTGACGGGGATAGTGAAGCTTTCTTT. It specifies CASSDGDSEAFF. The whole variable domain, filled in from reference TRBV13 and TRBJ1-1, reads AAGVIQSPRHLIKEKRETATLKCYPIPRHDTVYWYQQGPGQDPQFLISFYEKMQSDKGSIPDRFSAQQFSDYHSELNMSSLELGDSALYFCASSDGDSEAFFGQGTRLTVV.

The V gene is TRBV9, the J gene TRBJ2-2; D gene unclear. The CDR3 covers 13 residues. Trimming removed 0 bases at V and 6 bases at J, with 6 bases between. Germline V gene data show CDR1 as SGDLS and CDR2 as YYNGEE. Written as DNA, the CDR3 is TGTGCCAGCAGCGTAGGTGGGTCCGGGGAGCTGTTTTTT. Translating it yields CASSVGGSGELFF.

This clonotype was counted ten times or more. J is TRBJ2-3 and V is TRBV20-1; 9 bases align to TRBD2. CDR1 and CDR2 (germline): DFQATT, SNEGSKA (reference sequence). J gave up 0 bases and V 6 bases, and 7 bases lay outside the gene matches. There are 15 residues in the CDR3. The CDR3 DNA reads TGCAGTGCCCTTGCGGGAGGGACGAGCACAGATACGCAGTATTTT. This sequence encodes CSALAGGTSTDTQYF.

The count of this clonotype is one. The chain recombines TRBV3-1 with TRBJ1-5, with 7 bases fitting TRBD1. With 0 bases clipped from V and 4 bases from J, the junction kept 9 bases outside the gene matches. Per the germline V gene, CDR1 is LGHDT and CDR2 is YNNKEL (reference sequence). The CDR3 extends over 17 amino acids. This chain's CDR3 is CASSQEPSYRGNQPQHF. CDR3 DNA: TGTGCCAGCAGCCAAGAGCCATCGTACAGGGGAAATCAGCCCCAGCATTTT.

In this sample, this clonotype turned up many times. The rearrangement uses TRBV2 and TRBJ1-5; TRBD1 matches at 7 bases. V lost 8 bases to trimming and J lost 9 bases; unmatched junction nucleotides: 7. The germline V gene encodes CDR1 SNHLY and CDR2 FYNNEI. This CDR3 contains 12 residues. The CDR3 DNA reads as TGTGCCAGCGGACAGGAGAGTGCGCCCCAGCATTTT. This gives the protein CASGQESAPQHF. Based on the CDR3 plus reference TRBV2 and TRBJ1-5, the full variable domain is EPEVTQTPSHQVTQMGQEVILRCVPISNHLYFYWYRQILGQKVEFLVSFYNNEISEKSEIFDDQFSVERPDGSNFTLKIRSTKLEDSAMYFCASGQESAPQHFGDGTRLSIL.

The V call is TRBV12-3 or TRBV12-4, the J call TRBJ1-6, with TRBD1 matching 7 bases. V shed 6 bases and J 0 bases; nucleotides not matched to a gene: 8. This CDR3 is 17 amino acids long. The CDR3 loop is CASSRQGFSSYNSPLHF. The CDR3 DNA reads TGTGCCAGCAGCCGACAGGGATTTAGCTCCTATAATTCACCCCTCCACTTT.

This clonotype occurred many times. The CDR3 loop reads CASSLSGASYNEQFF. The CDR3 DNA follows: TGTGCCAGCAGTTTAAGCGGGGCCTCCTACAATGAGCAGTTCTTC. The rearrangement links TRBV12-3 or TRBV12-4 to TRBJ2-1; 7 bases are a match to TRBD2. The CDR3 is 15 residues long. V lost 2 bases, J lost 0 bases, and 1 base stayed unmatched.

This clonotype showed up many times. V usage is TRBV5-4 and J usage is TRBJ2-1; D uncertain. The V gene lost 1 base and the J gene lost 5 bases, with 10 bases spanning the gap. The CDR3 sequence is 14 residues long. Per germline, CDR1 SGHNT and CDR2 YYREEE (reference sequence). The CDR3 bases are TGTGCCAGCAGCTTGTATCCAAGGGACAATGAGCAGTTCTTC. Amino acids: CASSLYPRDNEQFF.

The CDR3 loop reads CASSSGRRWGLAGDTGYNEQFF. DNA of the CDR3: TGTGCCAGCAGCTCAGGAAGACGTTGGGGACTAGCGGGAGACACAGGATACAATGAGCAGTTCTTC. The rearrangement joins TRBV11-3 to TRBJ2-1; TRBD2 matches at 14 bases. J was trimmed by 4 bases and V by 4 bases; bases with no gene match: 21. Germline V CDR1 and CDR2: SGHNT, YENEEA. This CDR3 has 22 residues.

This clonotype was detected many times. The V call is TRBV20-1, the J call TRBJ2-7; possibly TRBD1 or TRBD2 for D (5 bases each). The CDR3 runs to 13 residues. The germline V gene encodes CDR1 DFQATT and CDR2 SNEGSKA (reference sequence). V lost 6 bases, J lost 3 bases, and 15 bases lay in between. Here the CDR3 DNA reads TGCAGTGCGTCCGGGACGGAGTTCTACGAGCAGTACTTC. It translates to CSASGTEFYEQYF.

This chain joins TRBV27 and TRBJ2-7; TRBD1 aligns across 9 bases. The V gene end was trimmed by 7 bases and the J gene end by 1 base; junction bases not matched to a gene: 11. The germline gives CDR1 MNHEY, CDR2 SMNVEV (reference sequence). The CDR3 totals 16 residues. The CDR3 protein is CASTQNSGTGSYEQYF. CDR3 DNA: TGTGCCAGCACCCAAAATTCCGGGACAGGGTCCTACGAGCAGTACTTC.

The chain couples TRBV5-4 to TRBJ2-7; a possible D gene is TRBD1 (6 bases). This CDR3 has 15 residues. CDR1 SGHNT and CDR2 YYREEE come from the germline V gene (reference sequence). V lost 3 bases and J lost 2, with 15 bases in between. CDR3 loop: CASSSSQGTAYEQYF. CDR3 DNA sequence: TGTGCCAGCAGCTCCTCACAGGGCACCGCCTACGAGCAGTACTTC. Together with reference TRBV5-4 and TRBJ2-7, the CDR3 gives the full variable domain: ETGVTQSPTHLIKTRGQQVTLRCSSQSGHNTVSWYQQALGQGPQFIFQYYREEENGRGNFPPRFSGLQFPNYSSELNVNALELDDSALYLCASSSSQGTAYEQYFGPGTRLTVT.

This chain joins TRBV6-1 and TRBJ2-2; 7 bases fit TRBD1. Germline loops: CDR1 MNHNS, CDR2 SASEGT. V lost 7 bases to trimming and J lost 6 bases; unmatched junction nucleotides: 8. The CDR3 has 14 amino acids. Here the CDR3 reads CASKLDRPPGELFF. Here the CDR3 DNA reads TGTGCCAGCAAACTGGACAGGCCCCCCGGGGAGCTGTTTTTT.

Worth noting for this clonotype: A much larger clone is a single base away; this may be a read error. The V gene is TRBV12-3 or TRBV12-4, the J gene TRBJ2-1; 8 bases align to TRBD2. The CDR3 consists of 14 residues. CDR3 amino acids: CACSFSGVYNEQFF. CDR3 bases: TGTGCCTGCAGTTTTAGCGGGGTCTACAATGAGCAGTTCTTC.

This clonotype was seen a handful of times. CDR3 region: CASSEEDRARDTQYF. The CDR3 region has the DNA TGTGCCAGCAGTGAAGAGGATAGGGCAAGAGATACGCAGTATTTT. The chain carries TRBV6-1 and TRBJ2-3; D is unresolved. The germline CDR1 and CDR2 sequences are MNHNS and SASEGT. The V end was cut by 1 base, the J end by 5 bases, with 13 bases between. This CDR3 spans 15 amino acids.

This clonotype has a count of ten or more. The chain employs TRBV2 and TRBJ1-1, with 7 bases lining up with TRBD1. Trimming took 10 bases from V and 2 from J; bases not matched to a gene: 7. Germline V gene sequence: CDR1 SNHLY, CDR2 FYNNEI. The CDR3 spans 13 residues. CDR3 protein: CANQRQGNTEAFF. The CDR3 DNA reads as TGTGCCAACCAAAGACAGGGCAACACTGAAGCTTTCTTT. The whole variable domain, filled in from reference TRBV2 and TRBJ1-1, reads EPEVTQTPSHQVTQMGQEVILRCVPISNHLYFYWYRQILGQKVEFLVSFYNNEISEKSEIFDDQFSVERPDGSNFTLKIRSTKLEDSAMYFCANQRQGNTEAFFGQGTRLTVV.